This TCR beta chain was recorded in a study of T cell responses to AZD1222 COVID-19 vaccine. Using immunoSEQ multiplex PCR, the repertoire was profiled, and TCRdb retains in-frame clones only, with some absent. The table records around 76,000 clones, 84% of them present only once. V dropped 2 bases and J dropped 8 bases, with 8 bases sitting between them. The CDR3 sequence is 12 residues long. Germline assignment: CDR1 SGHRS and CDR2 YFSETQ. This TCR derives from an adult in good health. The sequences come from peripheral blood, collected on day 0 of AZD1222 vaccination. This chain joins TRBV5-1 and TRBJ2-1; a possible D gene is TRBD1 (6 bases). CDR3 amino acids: CASSLGGYEQFF. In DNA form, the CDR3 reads TGCGCCAGCAGCTTAGGGGGTTATGAGCAGTTCTTC. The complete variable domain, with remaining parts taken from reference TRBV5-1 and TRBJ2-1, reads KAGVTQTPRYLIKTRGQQVTLSCSPISGHRSVSWYQQTPGQGLQFLFEYFSETQRNKGNFPGRFSGRQFSNSRSEMNVSTLELGDSALYLCASSLGGYEQFFGPGTRLTVL.